These T cell receptor beta chains were read from a single sample in a study of memory CD4+ T cells and cytomegalovirus serostatus. Method: immunoSEQ multiplex PCR; TCRdb's copy keeps in-frame clones and lacks some. Among some 54,000 clones listed, about 80% were seen once. Sequencing was done on a sample of memory CD4+ T cells from blood. The receptors derive from an adult in good health and CMV-seropositive. The CDR3 runs from the conserved cysteine through the conserved F or W. D genes are given only for firm matches. For some rows the clone size is stated as once, few or many, or as a class when expanded; others skip it.

d_gene,v_gene,abundance,j_gene,CDR3aa,CDR3nt
-,TRBV28,-,TRBJ1-5,CASSLLSTVNQPQHF,TGTGCCAGCAGTTTACTCTCCACTGTCAATCAGCCCCAGCATTTT
TRBD2,TRBV19,-,TRBJ2-1,CASKLAGTYNEQFF,TGTGCCAGTAAACTAGCGGGAACCTACAATGAGCAGTTCTTC
-,TRBV4-1,-,TRBJ1-2,CASSQPDTNAYGYTF,TGCGCCAGCAGCCAACCCGACACGAATGCCTATGGCTACACCTTC
-,TRBV27,-,TRBJ2-3,CASWALSGDTQYF,TGTGCCAGTTGGGCCCTATCTGGGGATACGCAGTATTTT
-,TRBV6-1,-,TRBJ1-4,CASSEASASGDEKLFF,TGTGCCAGCAGTGAAGCGAGCGCTTCCGGGGATGAAAAACTGTTTTTT
TRBD2,TRBV7-9,-,TRBJ2-1,CASSLALGAGGRNEQFF,TGTGCCAGCAGCTTAGCGCTGGGGGCGGGGGGTAGGAATGAGCAGTTCTTC
-,TRBV2,once,TRBJ2-1,CASSDIDSFNEQFF,TGTGCCAGCAGTGATATTGACAGTTTCAATGAGCAGTTCTTC
-,TRBV5-5,once,TRBJ2-2,CASSLDRLGTGELFF,TGTGCCAGCAGCTTGGACAGGTTGGGCACCGGGGAGCTGTTTTTT
-,TRBV7-6,-,TRBJ1-1,CASSFRGGSSAEAFF,TGTGCCAGCAGCTTTCGAGGAGGGTCGAGTGCTGAAGCTTTCTTT
TRBD1,TRBV6-5,-,TRBJ1-2,CASSPTRGQVGYTF,TGTGCCAGCAGTCCTACCAGGGGGCAGGTTGGCTACACCTTC
-,TRBV7-2,-,TRBJ2-3,CASSLRRGGDTQYF,TGTGCCAGCAGCTTACGCAGGGGCGGAGATACGCAGTATTTT
-,TRBV29-1,once,TRBJ2-7,CSVEAGEAQYF,TGCAGCGTTGAAGCCGGGGAGGCGCAGTACTTC
-,TRBV6-1,-,TRBJ1-3,CASRTAAGGNTIYF,TGTGCCAGCAGAACAGCTGCTGGTGGAAACACCATATATTTT
-,TRBV6-4,-,TRBJ1-5,CASISYRASNQPQHF,TGTGCCAGCATTAGCTACAGGGCGAGCAATCAGCCCCAGCATTTT
-,TRBV7-2,-,TRBJ1-1,CASSLREIGNTEAFF,TGTGCCAGCAGCCTAAGGGAAATTGGAAACACTGAAGCTTTCTTT
-,TRBV7-6,-,TRBJ1-4,CASSLGSGNEKLFF,TGTGCCAGCAGCTTAGGGTCGGGTAATGAAAAACTGTTTTTT
-,TRBV5-4,-,TRBJ2-1,CASSDNAGDEQFF,TGTGCCAGCAGCGACAACGCAGGGGATGAGCAGTTCTTC
TRBD1,TRBV11-2,few,TRBJ2-7,CASSWDRENEQYF,TGTGCCAGCAGCTGGGACAGGGAAAACGAGCAGTACTTC
-,TRBV19,-,TRBJ2-2,CASSSPKISYSSTGELFF,TGTGCCAGTAGTTCCCCGAAGATAAGCTACTCTAGCACCGGGGAGCTGTTTTTT
TRBD2,TRBV30,few,TRBJ2-1,CAWSRTSGVSYNEQFF,TGTGCCTGGAGTCGGACTAGCGGGGTCTCCTACAATGAGCAGTTCTTC
TRBD2,TRBV5-1,-,TRBJ2-5,CASSWGRTSVETQYF,TGCGCCAGCAGCTGGGGGCGGACTAGCGTAGAGACCCAGTACTTC
-,TRBV6-5,-,TRBJ1-2,CASSRPGPNYGYTF,TGTGCCAGCAGTCGACCGGGCCCTAACTATGGCTACACCTTC
-,TRBV18,few,TRBJ1-1,CASLRDGGVAEAFF,TGTGCCAGCCTCCGGGACGGAGGTGTCGCTGAAGCTTTCTTT
-,TRBV7-2,-,TRBJ1-2,CASSLDLDPHGYTF,TGTGCCAGCAGCTTAGACCTAGACCCCCATGGCTACACCTTC
-,TRBV28,-,TRBJ2-7,CASRGQEQYF,TGTGCCAGCAGAGGACAAGAGCAGTACTTC
-,TRBV7-3,-,TRBJ1-1,CASSPGRSNTEAFF,TGTGCCAGCAGCCCCGGGCGGTCGAACACTGAAGCTTTCTTT
TRBD2,TRBV28,-,TRBJ2-7,CASSTAGTRGFSF,TGTGCCAGCAGTACAGCCGGGACTAGGGGATTTTCCTTC
-,TRBV7-2,-,TRBJ1-2,CASSLSARGYTF,TGTGCCAGCAGCTTATCGGCACGTGGCTACACCTTC
-,TRBV18,-,TRBJ1-2,CASSPPGSANYGYTF,TGTGCCAGCTCACCACCGGGGTCCGCTAACTATGGCTACACCTTC
-,TRBV4-1,medium-sized,TRBJ1-5,CASSQGLMRGLNQPQHF,TGCGCCAGCAGCCAAGGGTTAATGAGGGGCCTTAATCAGCCCCAGCATTTT
TRBD2,TRBV27,-,TRBJ2-3,CASMLRLAGSDTQYF,TGTGCCAGCATGTTGAGACTAGCCGGGTCAGATACGCAGTATTTT